This T cell receptor (beta chain) was documented in a study of technical replicates of blood from several donors. Clones were read by immunoSEQ multiplex PCR, and TCRdb kept only the in-frame ones, dropping some. This table holds about 74,000 clones, roughly 94% found once. Trimming removed 4 bases at V and 2 bases at J, with 14 bases between. The length of the CDR3 is 15 residues. CDR1 is SGHVS and CDR2 is FNYEAQ in the germline V gene. The TCR comes from a human donor in good health. V usage is TRBV7-6 and J usage is TRBJ1-1, with D possibly matching TRBD1 (6 bases). The sample taken for sequencing was T cells isolated from PBMCs. The CDR3 protein is CASSSSGTPNTEAFF. The CDR3, as DNA: TGTGCCAGCAGCTCCTCCGGGACACCTAACACTGAAGCTTTCTTT. Looking up the rest from reference TRBV7-6 and TRBJ1-1 gives the full variable domain: GAGVSQSPRYKVTKRGQDVALRCDPISGHVSLYWYRQALGQGPEFLTYFNYEAQQDKSGLPNDRFSAERPEGSISTLTIQRTEQRDSAMYRCASSSSGTPNTEAFFGQGTRLTVV.